The T cell receptor beta chain described here comes from a study of CD8 T cells in Susac syndrome. Negative isolation yielded CD8+ and CD4+ T cells; FACS enriched TEMRA cells. There are 16 residues in the CDR3. Germline V gives CDR1 ENHRY, CDR2 SYGVKD. The trim removed 10 bases at V and 2 bases at J, leaving 5 bases unmatched. Random hexamers were used to reverse transcribe an amount of about 0.45 to 1 ug RNA. TCRdb reanalysed the immunoSEQ multiplex PCR reads using MiXCR and keeps one entry per CDR3 protein. The sample has approximately 180,000 distinct CDR3 sequences, around 90% seen once. Sample: CD4+ T cells from PBMCs. The clonotype comes from a human donor with Susac syndrome. This chain connects TRBV10-3 to TRBJ2-1; 16 bases line up with TRBD2. CDR3 sequence (DNA): TGTGCCACCGCCGGGACTAGCGGGAGGGCCTACAATGAGCAGTTCTTC. Residues: CATAGTSGRAYNEQFF.